This T cell receptor beta chain was sequenced during a study of OX40 agonist ivuxolimab in advanced cancers. Trimming cost V 2 bases and J 0 bases, with 17 bases left between them. In germline, CDR1 is MNHEY, CDR2 SMNVEV (reference sequence). The CDR3 is 19 residues long. Turning to this clone: Its antigen is currently unknown.

Overall study findings and caveats: CD4+ and CD8+ blood T cells expanded clonally by week 6 at 0.1 to 3.0 mg/kg.

This table comes from immunoSEQ multiplex PCR, and its TCRdb copy is limited to in-frame clones, with some not included. The data show approximately 79,000 clones, approximately 90% seen once. This rearrangement joins TRBV27 to TRBJ1-6; possible D gene TRBD1, 5 bases. The source of this sequence is an adult with an advanced solid tumor such as melanoma, head and neck, liver or kidney cancer. This material consisted of CD4+ or CD8+ T cells sorted from blood, taken in a trial of the OX40 agonist ivuxolimab. The DNA of the CDR3 is TGTGCCAGCAGTTTAATTACGGGGGGACCCAGCTCCTATAATTCACCCCTCCACTTT. Its translation is CASSLITGGPSSYNSPLHF.